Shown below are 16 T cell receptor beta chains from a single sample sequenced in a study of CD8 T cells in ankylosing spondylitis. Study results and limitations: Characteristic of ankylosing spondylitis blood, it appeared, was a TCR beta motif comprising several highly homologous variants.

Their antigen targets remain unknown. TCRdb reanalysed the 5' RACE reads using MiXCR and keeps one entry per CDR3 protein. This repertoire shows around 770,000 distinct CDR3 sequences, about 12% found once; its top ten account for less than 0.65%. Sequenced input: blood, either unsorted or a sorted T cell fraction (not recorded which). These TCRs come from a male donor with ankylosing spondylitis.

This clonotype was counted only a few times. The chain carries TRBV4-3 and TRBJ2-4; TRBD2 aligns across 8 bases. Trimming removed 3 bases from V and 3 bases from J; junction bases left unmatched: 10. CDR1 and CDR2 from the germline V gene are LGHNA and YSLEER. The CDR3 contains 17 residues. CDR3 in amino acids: CASSQRGGGLGKNIQYF. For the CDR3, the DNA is TGCGCCAGCAGCCAGCGGGGCGGGGGGCTAGGCAAAAACATTCAGTACTTC.

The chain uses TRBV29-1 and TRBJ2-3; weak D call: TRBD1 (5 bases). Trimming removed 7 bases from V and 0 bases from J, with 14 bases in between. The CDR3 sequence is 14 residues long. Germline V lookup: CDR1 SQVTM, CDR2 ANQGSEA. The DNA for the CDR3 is TGCAGCGCAAGGACACCTACTAGCACAGATACGCAGTATTTT. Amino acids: CSARTPTSTDTQYF.

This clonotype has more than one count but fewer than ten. DNA of the CDR3: TGTGCCAGCAGTCGGGACAGGGGTCATGAAAAACTGTTTTTT. It yields the protein CASSRDRGHEKLFF. V gene TRBV6-2 or TRBV6-3 combines with J gene TRBJ1-4; 10 bases agree with TRBD1. The CDR3 contains 14 residues. Germline V gene data show CDR1 as MNHEY and CDR2 as SVGEGT. The J segment lost 6 bases and the V segment lost 5 bases, leaving 3 bases of the junction unmatched.

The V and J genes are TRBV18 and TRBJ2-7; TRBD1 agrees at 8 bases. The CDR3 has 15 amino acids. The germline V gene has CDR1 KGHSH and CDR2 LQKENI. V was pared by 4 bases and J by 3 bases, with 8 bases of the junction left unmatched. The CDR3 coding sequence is TGTGCCAGCTCACACGGACAGGGAACATACTACGAGCAGTACTTC. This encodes CASSHGQGTYYEQYF.

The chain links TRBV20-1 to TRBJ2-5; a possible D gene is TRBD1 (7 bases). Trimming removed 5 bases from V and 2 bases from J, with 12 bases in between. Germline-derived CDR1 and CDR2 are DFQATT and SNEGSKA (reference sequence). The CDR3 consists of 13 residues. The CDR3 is CSAQQGRQETQYF. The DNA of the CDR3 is TGCAGTGCTCAACAGGGGAGGCAAGAGACCCAGTACTTC.

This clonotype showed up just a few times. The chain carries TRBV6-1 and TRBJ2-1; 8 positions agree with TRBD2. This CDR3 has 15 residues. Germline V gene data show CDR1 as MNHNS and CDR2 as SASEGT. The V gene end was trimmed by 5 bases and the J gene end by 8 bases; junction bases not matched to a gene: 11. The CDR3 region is CASSPGTRNMDEQFF. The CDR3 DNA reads TGTGCCAGCAGTCCCGGGACTAGAAACATGGATGAGCAGTTCTTC.

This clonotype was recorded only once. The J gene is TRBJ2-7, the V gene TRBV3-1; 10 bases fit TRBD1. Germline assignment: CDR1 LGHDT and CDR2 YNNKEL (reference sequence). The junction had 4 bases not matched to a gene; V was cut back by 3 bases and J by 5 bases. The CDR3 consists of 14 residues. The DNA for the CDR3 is TGTGCCAGCAGCCAGACGGACAGGGGGAACGAGCAGTACTTC. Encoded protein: CASSQTDRGNEQYF.

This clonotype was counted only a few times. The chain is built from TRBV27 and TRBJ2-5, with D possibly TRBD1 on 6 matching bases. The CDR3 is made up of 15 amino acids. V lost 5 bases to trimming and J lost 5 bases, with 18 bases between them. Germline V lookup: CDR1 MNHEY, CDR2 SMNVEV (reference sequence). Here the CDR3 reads CASSPLRAGAETQYF. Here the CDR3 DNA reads TGTGCCAGCAGTCCTCTGAGAGCAGGGGCCGAGACCCAGTACTTC.

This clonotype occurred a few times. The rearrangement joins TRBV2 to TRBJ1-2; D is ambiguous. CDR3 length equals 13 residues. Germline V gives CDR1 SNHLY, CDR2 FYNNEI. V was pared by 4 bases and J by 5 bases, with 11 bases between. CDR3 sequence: CASSASRHYGYTF. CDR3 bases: TGTGCCAGCAGTGCTTCGCGCCATTATGGCTACACCTTC.

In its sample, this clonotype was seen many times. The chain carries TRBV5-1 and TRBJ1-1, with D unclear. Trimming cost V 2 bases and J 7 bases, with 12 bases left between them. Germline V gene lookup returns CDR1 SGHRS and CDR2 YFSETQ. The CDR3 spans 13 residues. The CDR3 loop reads CASSFRTDGEAFF. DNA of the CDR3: TGCGCCAGCAGCTTTCGGACGGATGGTGAAGCTTTCTTT.

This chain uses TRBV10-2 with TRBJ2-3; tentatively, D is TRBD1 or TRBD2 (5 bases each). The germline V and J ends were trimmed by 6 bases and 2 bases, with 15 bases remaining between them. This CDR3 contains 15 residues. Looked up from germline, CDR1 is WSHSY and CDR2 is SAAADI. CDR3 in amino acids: CASSFRDGFTDTQYF. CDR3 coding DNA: TGCGCCAGCAGCTTCCGGGACGGCTTCACAGATACGCAGTATTTT.

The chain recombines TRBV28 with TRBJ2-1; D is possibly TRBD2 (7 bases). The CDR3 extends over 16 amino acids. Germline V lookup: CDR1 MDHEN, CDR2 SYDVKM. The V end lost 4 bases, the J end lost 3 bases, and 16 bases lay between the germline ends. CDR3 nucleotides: TGTGCCAGCAGTTCCCTGTGGGGGGGCGTCTACAATGAGCAGTTCTTC. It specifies CASSSLWGGVYNEQFF.

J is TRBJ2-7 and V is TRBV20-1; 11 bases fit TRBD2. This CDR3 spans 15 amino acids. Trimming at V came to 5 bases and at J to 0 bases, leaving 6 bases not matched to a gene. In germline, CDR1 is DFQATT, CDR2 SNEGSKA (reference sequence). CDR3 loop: CSALSTSGVSYEQYF. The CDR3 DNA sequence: TGCAGTGCTCTATCGACTAGCGGGGTCTCCTACGAGCAGTACTTC.

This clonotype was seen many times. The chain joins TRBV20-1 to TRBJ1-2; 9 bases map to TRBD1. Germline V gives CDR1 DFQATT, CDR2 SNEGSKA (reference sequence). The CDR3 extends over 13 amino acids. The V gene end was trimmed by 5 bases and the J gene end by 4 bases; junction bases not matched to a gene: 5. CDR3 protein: CSAPGTGIYGYTF. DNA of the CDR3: TGCAGTGCTCCCGGGACAGGGATCTATGGCTACACCTTC.

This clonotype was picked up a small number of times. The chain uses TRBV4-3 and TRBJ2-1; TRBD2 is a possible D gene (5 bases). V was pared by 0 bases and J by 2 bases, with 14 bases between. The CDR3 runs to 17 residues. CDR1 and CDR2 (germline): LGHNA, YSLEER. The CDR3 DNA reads TGCGCCAGCAGCCAAGACTTCCATAGCGATCCCTACAATGAGCAGTTCTTC. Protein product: CASSQDFHSDPYNEQFF.

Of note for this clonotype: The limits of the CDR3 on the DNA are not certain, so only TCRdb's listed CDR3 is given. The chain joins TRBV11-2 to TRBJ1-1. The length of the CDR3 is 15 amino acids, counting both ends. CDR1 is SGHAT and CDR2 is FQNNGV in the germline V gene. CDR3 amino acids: CASTTFGALNTEAFF.